This is a list of T cell receptor beta chains from one sample in a study of blood T cell repertoires in COVID-19. The protocol was immunoSEQ multiplex PCR, while the TCRdb copy is restricted to in-frame clones and leaves out a portion. The sample contains around 150,000 clones, 65% to 90% of which appear only once. The sequenced sample consisted of peripheral blood. These receptors were collected from a woman aged 45-60 years in a cohort sampled during active or convalescent COVID-19. CDR3s include the opening cysteine and the closing phenylalanine or tryptophan. Each record gives: clone size, V gene, D gene, J gene, CDR3 length, CDR3 DNA, CDR3 protein. A D gene is named only where the DNA matches it firmly. For some rows the clone size is stated as once, few or many, or as a class when expanded; others skip it.

>-|TRBV28|-|TRBJ1-1|14
TGTGCCAGCAGTTTAACTCATATGAACACTGAAGCTTTCTTT
CASSLTHMNTEAFF
>-|TRBV4-2|TRBD2|TRBJ2-1|17
TGTGCCAGCAGCCAAGAGATTACTAGCGGGGGTCGGGTTGAGCAGTTCTTC
CASSQEITSGGRVEQFF
>-|TRBV3-1/TRBV3-2|TRBD1|TRBJ1-1|15
TGTGCCAGCAGGGGGACAGGGGGCGGCAACACTGAAGCTTTCTTT
CASRGTGGGNTEAFF
>few|TRBV14|-|TRBJ1-2|16
TGTGCCAGCAGCCCCCCGGACAGCTTGCCAATCTATGGCTACACCTTC
CASSPPDSLPIYGYTF
>-|TRBV30|-|TRBJ2-1|13
TGTGCCTGGACAGGCGCCGCGCAGGGTGAGCAGTTCTTC
CAWTGAAQGEQFF
>-|TRBV19|TRBD1|TRBJ2-5|15
TGTGCCAGTAGTTTCTGGACAGGGAATAAAGAGACCCAGTACTTC
CASSFWTGNKETQYF
>-|TRBV19|-|TRBJ1-1|15
TGTGCCAGTATTCGAGTAGGACAGCTGAACACTGAAGCTTTCTTT
CASIRVGQLNTEAFF
>-|TRBV19|TRBD1|TRBJ1-4|14
TGTGCCAGTAGTACCAGACAGGGAGACGAAAAACTGTTTTTT
CASSTRQGDEKLFF
>-|TRBV24-1|TRBD1|TRBJ1-1|11
TGTGCCACCGGGACAGCTACCGAAGCTTTCTTT
CATGTATEAFF
>-|TRBV7-2|TRBD2|TRBJ2-3|15
TGTGCCAGCAGCTTAGAAGCGGGGGGCTTTAATACGCAGTATTTT
CASSLEAGGFNTQYF
>-|TRBV24-1|TRBD2|TRBJ2-5|17
TGTGCCACCAGTGATCCGACTAGCGGGGGGTTTCGGGAGACCCAGTACTTC
CATSDPTSGGFRETQYF
>-|TRBV19|TRBD2|TRBJ2-5|19
TGTGCCACCTCCGGGCTGGGAGTTACTAGCGGGGGCACTCAAGAGACCCAGTACTTC
CATSGLGVTSGGTQETQYF
>few|TRBV29-1|TRBD1|TRBJ1-2|11
TGCAGCTCCGGGACAGGGGATGGCTACACCTTC
CSSGTGDGYTF
>-|TRBV6-5|-|TRBJ2-7|13
TGTGCCAGCAGCCCAGGACAGTCCTACGAGCAGTACTTC
CASSPGQSYEQYF
>-|TRBV9|-|TRBJ1-1|13
TGTGCCAGCAGCGTAGACTTGAACACTGAAGCTTTCTTT
CASSVDLNTEAFF
>-|TRBV7-6|-|TRBJ1-5|15
TGTGCCAGCAGCTTATCTCCAATTACCGGTCAGCCCCAGCATTTT
CASSLSPITGQPQHF
>once|TRBV2|TRBD1|TRBJ1-5|15
TGTGCCAGCAGTACTCGACAGGGTGGATATCAGCCCCAGCATTTT
CASSTRQGGYQPQHF
>-|TRBV6-2/TRBV6-3|-|TRBJ1-3|14
TGTGCCAGCAGTTACCGGGGAATTGGAAACACCATATATTTT
CASSYRGIGNTIYF
>few|TRBV15|-|TRBJ2-1|14
TGTGCCACCAGCAGAGTTCCTTCCTACAATGAGCAGTTCTTC
CATSRVPSYNEQFF
>-|TRBV18|-|TRBJ2-7|14
TGTGCCAGCTCACCAACAGGGTCCTCCTACGAGCAGTACTTC
CASSPTGSSYEQYF
>-|TRBV7-2|-|TRBJ2-5|12
TGTGCCAGCAGCTTAGTCGGGGAGACCCAGTACTTC
CASSLVGETQYF
>once|TRBV24-1|-|TRBJ2-3|15
TGTGCCACCAGTGACCCCCATGGACAGACAGATACGCAGTATTTT
CATSDPHGQTDTQYF
>-|TRBV7-9|TRBD1|TRBJ2-7|12
TGTGCCAGCAGCTCGAACAGGGGGCTCCGGTACTTC
CASSSNRGLRYF
>-|TRBV14|TRBD2|TRBJ2-1|17
TGTGCCAGCAGCCAAGCAGCGGGGGGCTTCACACACAATGAGCAGTTCTTC
CASSQAAGGFTHNEQFF
>-|TRBV18|TRBD1|TRBJ2-7|16
TGTGCCAGCTCAGGTAGGAAGGGACAGGGAGGTTACGAGCAGTACTTC
CASSGRKGQGGYEQYF
>-|TRBV7-2|TRBD1|TRBJ1-1|16
TGTGCCAGCAGCCCAGGACTCAGGGGGAGGAACACTGAAGCTTTCTTT
CASSPGLRGRNTEAFF
>-|TRBV24-1|-|TRBJ2-3|14
TGTGCCACAGCTGTGGGGGGAAGCACAGATACGCAGTATTTT
CATAVGGSTDTQYF
>once|TRBV19|-|TRBJ1-1|16
TGTGCCAGTAGTATACTCCCTCCCGGGGACAAGAGGGAAGCTTTCTTT
CASSILPPGDKREAFF
>-|TRBV30|-|TRBJ1-2|14
TGTGCCTGGACCTGGGCCGGGGAGAACTATGGCTACACCTTC
CAWTWAGENYGYTF
>-|TRBV27|-|TRBJ1-2|14
TGTGCCAGCAGTTTATCTCCACAGTCCTATGGCTACACCTTC
CASSLSPQSYGYTF
>few|TRBV6-6|-|TRBJ2-3|14
TGTGCCAGCAACCTGGACAGACGCACAGATACGCAGTATTTT
CASNLDRRTDTQYF
>-|TRBV4-1|TRBD1|TRBJ1-2|15
TGCGCCAGCAGCCACCCCGCAGGGGGCAACTATGGCTACACCTTC
CASSHPAGGNYGYTF
>-|TRBV5-6|-|TRBJ1-5|13
TGTGCCAGCAGCTTTGGAGACAATCAGCCCCAGCATTTT
CASSFGDNQPQHF
>-|TRBV2|TRBD1|TRBJ1-1|15
TGTGCCAGCAGTGACGGACAGGGGGCCAAAGCTGAAGCTTTCTTT
CASSDGQGAKAEAFF
>-|TRBV30|TRBD1|TRBJ1-6|15
TGTGCCTGGAGTGTACAGGGGGTAAATAATTCACCCCTCCACTTT
CAWSVQGVNNSPLHF
>-|TRBV6-4|-|TRBJ1-6|13
TGTGCCAGCAGTCGGACAGTGGATTCACCCCTCCACTTT
CASSRTVDSPLHF
>-|TRBV9|-|TRBJ2-2|13
TGTGCCAGCACGGGTCGTGGCACCGGGGAGCTGTTTTTT
CASTGRGTGELFF
>-|TRBV11-2|-|TRBJ1-2|14
TGTGCCAGCAGCCCGCTGGGGGGGCAGTGGGGCTACACCTTC
CASSPLGGQWGYTF
>-|TRBV13|-|TRBJ1-3|14
TGTGCCAGCAGCGATAGGACAGCTGGAAACACCATATATTTT
CASSDRTAGNTIYF
>-|TRBV7-2|TRBD2|TRBJ2-2|16
TGTGCCAGCAGCTTAGGGGCTAGCGGGGGGACCGGGGAGCTGTTTTTT
CASSLGASGGTGELFF
>-|TRBV6-2/TRBV6-3|TRBD2|TRBJ2-3|19
TGTGCCAGCAGTTACCAAGCGGGGGGACCGATACGTAGCACAGATACGCAGTATTTT
CASSYQAGGPIRSTDTQYF
>-|TRBV19|TRBD1|TRBJ1-1|16
TGTGCCAGTAGCCGTAGAACAGGGGCGCGGTACACTGAAGCTTTCTTT
CASSRRTGARYTEAFF
>-|TRBV5-4|-|TRBJ1-1|14
TGTGCCAGCAGCTTGGGACAGACAAAAACTGAAGCTTTCTTT
CASSLGQTKTEAFF
>-|TRBV6-5|-|TRBJ1-1|14
TGTGCCAGCTCCCTGGGGGGATCGAACACTGAAGCTTTCTTT
CASSLGGSNTEAFF